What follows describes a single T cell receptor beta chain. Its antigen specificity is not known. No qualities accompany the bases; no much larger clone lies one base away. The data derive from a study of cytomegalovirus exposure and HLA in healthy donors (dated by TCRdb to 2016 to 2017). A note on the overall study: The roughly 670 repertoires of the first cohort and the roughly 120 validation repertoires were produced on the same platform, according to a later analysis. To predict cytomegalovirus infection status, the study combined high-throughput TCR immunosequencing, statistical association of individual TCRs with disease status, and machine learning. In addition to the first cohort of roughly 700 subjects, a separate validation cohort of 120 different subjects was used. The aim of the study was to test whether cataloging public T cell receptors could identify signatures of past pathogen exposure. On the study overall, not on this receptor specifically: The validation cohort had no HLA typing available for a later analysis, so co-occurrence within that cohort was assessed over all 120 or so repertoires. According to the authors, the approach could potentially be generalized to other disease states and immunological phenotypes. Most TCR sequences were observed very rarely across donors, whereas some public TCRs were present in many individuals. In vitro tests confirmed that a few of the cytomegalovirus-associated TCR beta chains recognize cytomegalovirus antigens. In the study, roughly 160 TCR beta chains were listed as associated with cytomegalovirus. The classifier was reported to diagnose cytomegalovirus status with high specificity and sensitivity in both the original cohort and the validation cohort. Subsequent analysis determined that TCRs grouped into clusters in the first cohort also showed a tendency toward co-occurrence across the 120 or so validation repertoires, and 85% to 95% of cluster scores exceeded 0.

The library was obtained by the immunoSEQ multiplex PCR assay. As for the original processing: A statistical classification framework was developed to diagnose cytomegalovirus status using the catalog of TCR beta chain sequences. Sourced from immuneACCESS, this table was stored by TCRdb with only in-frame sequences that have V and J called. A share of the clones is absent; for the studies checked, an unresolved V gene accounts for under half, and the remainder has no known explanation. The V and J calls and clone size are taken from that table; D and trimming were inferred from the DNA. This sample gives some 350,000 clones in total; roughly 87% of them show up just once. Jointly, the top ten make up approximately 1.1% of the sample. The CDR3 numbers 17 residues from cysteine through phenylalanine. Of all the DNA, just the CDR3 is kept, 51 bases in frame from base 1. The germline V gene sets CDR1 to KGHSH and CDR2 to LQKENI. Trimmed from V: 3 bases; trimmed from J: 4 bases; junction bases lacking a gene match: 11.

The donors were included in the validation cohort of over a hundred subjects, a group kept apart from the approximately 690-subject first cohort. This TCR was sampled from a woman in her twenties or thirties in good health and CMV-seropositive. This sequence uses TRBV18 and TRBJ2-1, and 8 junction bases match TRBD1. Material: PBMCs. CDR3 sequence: CASSPSIRGLSYNEQFF. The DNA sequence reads TGTGCCAGCTCACCCTCAATCAGGGGGCTTAGTTACAATGAGCAGTTCTTC. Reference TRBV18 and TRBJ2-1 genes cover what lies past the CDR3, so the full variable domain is NAGVMQNPRHLVRRRGQEARLRCSPMKGHSHVYWYRQLPEEGLKFMVYLQKENIIDESGMPKERFSAEFPKEGPSILRIQQVVRGDSAAYFCASSPSIRGLSYNEQFFGPGTRLTVL.